Below, 24 T cell receptor beta chains from the same sample are listed, as sequenced in a study of cytomegalovirus exposure and HLA in healthy donors. Primers included in the PCR were 60 Vbeta and 13 Jbeta primers. Data came from immunoSEQ multiplex PCR; TCRdb stores just in-frame clones and leaves some out. Of 150,000 to 200,000 clones in the sample, 76% were seen once. The material sequenced was PBMCs. These receptors originate from a male donor in good health and CMV-seronegative.

This clone was detected only once. The J gene is TRBJ1-1, the V gene TRBV7-3; unclear D gene. The CDR3 contains 15 residues. Trimming took 2 bases from V and 3 from J, leaving 13 bases between them. The germline V gene has CDR1 SGHTA and CDR2 FQGTGA. This CDR3 reads CASSLLRLPDTEAFF. CDR3 coding DNA: TGTGCCAGCAGCTTATTACGTCTACCGGACACTGAAGCTTTCTTT. The full variable domain, its missing parts supplied by reference TRBV7-3 and TRBJ1-1, is GAGVSQTPSNKVTEKGKYVELRCDPISGHTALYWYRQSLGQGPEFLIYFQGTGAADDSGLPNDRFFAVRPEGSVSTLKIQRTERGDSAVYLCASSLLRLPDTEAFFGQGTRLTVV.

The V and J genes are TRBV28 and TRBJ2-7; 8 bases fit TRBD1. V gave up 7 bases and J gave up 1 base; unmatched junction bases: 6. The germline V gene encodes CDR1 MDHEN and CDR2 SYDVKM. The CDR3 is 14 residues long. CDR3 coding DNA: TGTGCCAGCACCCCGGGACAGGCTTCCTACGAGCAGTACTTC. This codes for CASTPGQASYEQYF. The entire variable domain, with the rest obtained from reference TRBV28 and TRBJ2-7, is as follows: DVKVTQSSRYLVKRTGEKVFLECVQDMDHENMFWYRQDPGLGLRLIYFSYDVKMKEKGDIPEGYSVSREKKERFSLILESASTNQTSMYLCASTPGQASYEQYFGPGTRLTVT.

V and J are TRBV9 and TRBJ1-6; TRBD1 might be the D (5 bases). Trimming cost V 3 bases and J 10 bases, with 14 bases left between them. The CDR3 consists of 14 residues. Germline V gene sequence: CDR1 SGDLS, CDR2 YYNGEE. The CDR3 nucleotides are TGTGCCAGCAGCGCTACAGGCTTTGGGTCACCCCTCCACTTT. Translation: CASSATGFGSPLHF.

This rearrangement joins TRBV30 to TRBJ2-7, with 8 bases fitting TRBD1. The J segment lost 2 bases and the V segment lost 4 bases, leaving 1 base of the junction unmatched. CDR1 and CDR2 from the germline V gene are GTSNPN and SVGIG (reference sequence). The CDR3 runs 12 residues. CDR3 sequence reads: CAWMTGAYEQYF. CDR3 bases: TGTGCCTGGATGACAGGGGCCTACGAGCAGTACTTC. Combining the CDR3 with reference TRBV30 and TRBJ2-7 gives the whole variable domain SQTIHQWPATLVQPVGSPLSLECTVEGTSNPNLYWYRQAAGRGLQLLFYSVGIGQISSEVPQNLSASRPQDRQFILSSKKLLLSDSGFYLCAWMTGAYEQYFGPGTRLTVT.

This clone was detected only a few times. This chain uses TRBV2 with TRBJ1-5; a possible D gene is TRBD1 (6 bases). CDR1 and CDR2 from the germline V gene are SNHLY and FYNNEI. Between the trimmed V and J ends, which lost 8 bases and 4 bases, there was a span of 15 bases. CDR3 length: 14 residues. The CDR3 is CASWDISTNQPQHF. CDR3 nucleotide sequence: TGTGCCAGCTGGGACATTAGCACTAATCAGCCCCAGCATTTT.

In its sample, this clone was seen once. This chain links TRBV13 with TRBJ1-1, with D possibly being TRBD1 (6 bases). V was cut by 6 bases and J by 2 bases, with 13 bases left in between. CDR3 size: 14 residues. Germline values: CDR1 PRHDT, CDR2 FYEKMQ (reference sequence). CDR3 region: CASRTLTGNTEAFF. The CDR3 DNA is TGTGCCAGCAGAACATTGACAGGAAACACTGAAGCTTTCTTT.

The chain employs TRBV7-2 and TRBJ2-7, with D unclear. This CDR3 is 15 amino acids long. V was pared by 1 base and J by 0 bases, with 10 bases between. Germline loops: CDR1 SGHTA, CDR2 FQGNSA. The CDR3 loop is CASSLGGASSYEQYF. The CDR3 coding sequence is TGTGCCAGCAGCTTAGGCGGCGCCAGCTCCTACGAGCAGTACTTC.

J is TRBJ2-5 and V is TRBV5-5; TRBD1 matches at 9 bases. CDR1 and CDR2 (germline): SGHKS, YYEKEE (reference sequence). V was clipped by 4 bases and J by 5 bases; unmatched bases: 6. The CDR3 loop spans 14 amino acids. The CDR3 reads CASSNTGGSETQYF. For the CDR3, the DNA is TGTGCCAGCAGCAACACAGGGGGCAGCGAGACCCAGTACTTC. The full variable domain, completed using reference TRBV5-5 and TRBJ2-5, is DAGVTQSPTHLIKTRGQQVTLRCSPISGHKSVSWYQQVLGQGPQFIFQYYEKEERGRGNFPDRFSARQFPNYSSELNVNALLLGDSALYLCASSNTGGSETQYFGPGTRLLVL.

The chain is built from TRBV28 and TRBJ2-5; no definite D call. Deletions cut 1 base from V and 1 base from J, with 7 bases between. Per germline, CDR1 MDHEN and CDR2 SYDVKM. The length of the CDR3 is 14 residues. The CDR3 loop reads CASSLLAAQETQYF. For the CDR3, the DNA is TGTGCCAGCAGTTTATTGGCGGCCCAAGAGACCCAGTACTTC.

V and J are TRBV5-1 and TRBJ2-7; TRBD1 matches at 12 bases. This CDR3 comprises 17 residues. Looked up from germline, CDR1 is SGHRS and CDR2 is YFSETQ. J was trimmed by 4 bases and V by 0 bases; bases with no gene match: 8. CDR3 sequence reads: CASSLEPTGQGAYEQYF. CDR3 nucleotides: TGCGCCAGCAGCTTGGAACCGACGGGACAGGGGGCATACGAGCAGTACTTC. The variable domain in full, with the rest retrieved from reference TRBV5-1 and TRBJ2-7, is KAGVTQTPRYLIKTRGQQVTLSCSPISGHRSVSWYQQTPGQGLQFLFEYFSETQRNKGNFPGRFSGRQFSNSRSEMNVSTLELGDSALYLCASSLEPTGQGAYEQYFGPGTRLTVT.

The V call is TRBV19, the J call TRBJ2-1; perhaps TRBD2 as D (6 bases). The CDR3 is 12 residues long. CDR1 is LNHDA, CDR2 SQIVND, per germline (reference sequence). Deletions cut 6 bases from V and 8 bases from J, with 11 bases between. CDR3 sequence (DNA): TGTGCCAGTAGGGGGGGACTCCATGAGCAGTTCTTC. This sequence encodes CASRGGLHEQFF.

The chain carries TRBV5-1 and TRBJ2-7; D perhaps matches TRBD1 (6 bases). The CDR3 runs to 15 residues. The V end was cut by 0 bases, the J end by 2 bases, with 12 bases between. Germline-derived CDR1 and CDR2 are SGHRS and YFSETQ. CDR3 amino acids: CASSLGTVRTYEQYF. CDR3 nucleotide sequence: TGCGCCAGCAGCTTGGGGACAGTAAGAACCTACGAGCAGTACTTC.

The chain employs TRBV29-1 and TRBJ1-2; possible D gene TRBD1, 6 bases. With 3 bases removed from V and 4 bases from J, the gap between germline ends came to 12 bases. The CDR3 is 13 amino acids. Germline V gives CDR1 SQVTM, CDR2 ANQGSEA. The CDR3 nucleotides are TGCAGCGTTGACAGGACAGAAGTCTATGGCTACACCTTC. Translation: CSVDRTEVYGYTF.

The chain combines TRBV7-3 with TRBJ2-2; no definite D call. Germline loops: CDR1 SGHTA, CDR2 FQGTGA. The V end was cut by 5 bases, the J end by 5 bases, with 12 bases between. This CDR3 has 14 amino acids. Here the CDR3 reads CASSPRGKTGELFF. The CDR3 nucleotides are TGTGCCAGCAGCCCACGAGGAAAAACCGGGGAGCTGTTTTTT.

The chain joins TRBV2 to TRBJ2-7; 7 nucleotides line up with TRBD1. V was clipped by 3 bases and J by 6 bases; unmatched bases: 14. The CDR3 runs 16 residues. Germline CDR1 reads SNHLY; CDR2 reads FYNNEI. CDR3 residues: CASSDVVSTGISEQYF. CDR3 nucleotide sequence: TGTGCCAGCAGTGATGTAGTTTCGACAGGGATTAGCGAGCAGTACTTC.

The chain carries TRBV28 and TRBJ1-2; a weak D match, TRBD1 (5 bases). Trimming cost V 6 bases and J 10 bases, with 21 bases left between them. Germline V gene sequence: CDR1 MDHEN, CDR2 SYDVKM. The CDR3 has 14 amino acids. The CDR3 region is CASRPGDVRFDYTF. The CDR3 DNA reads as TGTGCCAGCAGGCCGGGGGATGTCCGATTTGACTACACCTTC.

The chain carries TRBV5-8 and TRBJ2-7, with D tentatively TRBD2 (6 bases). CDR1 and CDR2 (germline): SGHTS, YDEGEE. This CDR3 region has 14 residues. V dropped 3 bases and J dropped 3 bases, with 13 bases sitting between them. CDR3: CASSSVGGLYEQYF. The DNA of the CDR3 is TGTGCCAGCAGCTCAGTGGGAGGCCTCTACGAGCAGTACTTC.

The V gene is TRBV28, the J gene TRBJ1-2; maybe TRBD1 (5 bases). V was clipped by 3 bases and J by 5 bases, with 22 bases between them. The CDR3 contains 17 residues. The germline V gene has CDR1 MDHEN and CDR2 SYDVKM. In nucleotides, the CDR3 is TGTGCCAGCAGTTTGCCCCAATCCAGGGAGGTGTTTTATGGCTACACCTTC. Its translation is CASSLPQSREVFYGYTF.

The V call is TRBV7-9, the J call TRBJ2-3; possibly TRBD1 for D (5 bases). This CDR3 comprises 13 residues. CDR1 and CDR2 (germline): SEHNR, FQNEAQ (reference sequence). The V end lost 6 bases, the J end lost 8 bases, and 15 bases lay between the germline ends. The CDR3 is CASSQAGWGTQYF. The CDR3 DNA reads TGTGCCAGCAGTCAAGCAGGGTGGGGTACGCAGTATTTT.

The chain uses TRBV5-5 and TRBJ1-1; no clear D. CDR3 size: 14 residues. V was clipped by 3 bases and J by 1 base, with 10 bases between them. From germline, CDR1 is SGHKS and CDR2 YYEKEE (reference sequence). CDR3 protein: CASSSLQENTEAFF. In DNA form, the CDR3 reads TGTGCCAGCAGCTCTCTCCAGGAGAACACTGAAGCTTTCTTT. Variable domain in full (rest from reference TRBV5-5 and TRBJ1-1): DAGVTQSPTHLIKTRGQQVTLRCSPISGHKSVSWYQQVLGQGPQFIFQYYEKEERGRGNFPDRFSARQFPNYSSELNVNALLLGDSALYLCASSSLQENTEAFFGQGTRLTVV.

In its sample, this clone was seen a few times. The rearrangement uses TRBV7-2 and TRBJ2-5, with a tentative D call TRBD1 (6 bases). The DNA matches TRBJ2-7 better at its end, which makes the J call doubtful. Per the germline V gene, CDR1 is SGHTA and CDR2 is FQGNSA. The CDR3 totals 14 residues. The CDR3 loop reads CASSLGLQGSEQYF. In DNA form, the CDR3 reads TGTGCCAGCAGCTTAGGGCTTCAGGGGAGCGAGCAGTACTTC.

This chain links TRBV27 with TRBJ2-5, with a weak D call TRBD2 (7 bases). V gave up 7 bases and J gave up 5 bases, with 20 bases separating them. The CDR3 covers 15 residues. The V gene's germline CDR1 is MNHEY and CDR2 SMNVEV (reference sequence). The chain's CDR3 is CASIQRRGARETQYF. The CDR3 DNA sequence: TGTGCCAGCATCCAGCGTCGGGGGGCCCGGGAGACCCAGTACTTC.

This chain uses TRBV6-1 with TRBJ1-2, with 8 bases lining up with TRBD1. This CDR3 comprises 13 residues. Trimming cost V 5 bases and J 4 bases; bases outside gene matches: 3. CDR1 is MNHNS, CDR2 SASEGT, per germline. The chain's CDR3 is CASSWTGTYGYTF. As DNA, the CDR3 is TGTGCCAGCAGTTGGACAGGGACCTATGGCTACACCTTC.

The chain uses TRBV4-1 and TRBJ1-6, with TRBD1 identical over 8 bases. V gave up 1 base and J gave up 10 bases; unmatched junction bases: 6. CDR3 length: 15 residues. Germline V gene data show CDR1 as MGHRA and CDR2 as YSYEKL. The CDR3 is CASSQGQGLGSPLHF. Here the CDR3 DNA reads TGCGCCAGCAGCCAAGGACAGGGGCTGGGGTCACCCCTCCACTTT.